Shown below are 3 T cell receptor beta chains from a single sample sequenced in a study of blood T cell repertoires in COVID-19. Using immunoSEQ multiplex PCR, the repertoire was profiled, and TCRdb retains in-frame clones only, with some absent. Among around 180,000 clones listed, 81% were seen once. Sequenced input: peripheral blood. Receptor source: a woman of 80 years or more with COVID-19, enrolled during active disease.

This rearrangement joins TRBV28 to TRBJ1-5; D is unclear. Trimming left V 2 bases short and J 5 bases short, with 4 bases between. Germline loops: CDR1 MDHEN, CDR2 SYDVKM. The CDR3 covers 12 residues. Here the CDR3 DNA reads TGTGCCAGCAGTTTAGCAGATCAGCCCCAGCATTTT. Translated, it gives CASSLADQPQHF.

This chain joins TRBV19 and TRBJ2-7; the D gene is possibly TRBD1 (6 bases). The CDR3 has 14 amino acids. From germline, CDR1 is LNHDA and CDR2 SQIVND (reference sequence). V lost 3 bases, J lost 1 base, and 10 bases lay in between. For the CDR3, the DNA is TGTGCCAGTAGTATGGTACAGGGATCCTACGAGCAGTACTTC. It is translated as CASSMVQGSYEQYF.

The CDR3 here is CASGQGRVNTEAFF. The DNA for the CDR3 is TGTGCCAGCGGACAGGGGCGGGTCAACACTGAAGCTTTCTTT. The rearrangement joins TRBV27 to TRBJ1-1; 9 positions match TRBD1. This CDR3 region has 14 residues. V lost 8 bases and J lost 2; bases outside the gene matches: 6. In germline, CDR1 is MNHEY, CDR2 SMNVEV (reference sequence).